The 24 T cell receptor beta chains below all came from one sample that was sequenced in a study of memory CD4+ T cells and cytomegalovirus serostatus. Profiled with immunoSEQ multiplex PCR; TCRdb holds only in-frame clones, not every one. The sample carries about 62,000 clones, about 80% recorded once. The sort gate was single viable CD3+CD4+CD8-CD45RO+ cells for memory CD4+ T cells. The sequenced sample consisted of memory CD4+ T cells from blood. The receptors originated from an adult in good health and CMV-seropositive.

CDR3 residues: CASSPDIGNYGYTF. CDR3 coding DNA: TGTGCCAGCTCGCCAGACATCGGCAACTATGGCTACACCTTC. The gene calls are TRBV6-5 and TRBJ1-2; no clear D gene. CDR1 and CDR2 (germline): MNHEY, SVGAGI. There are 14 residues in the CDR3. V gave up 8 bases and J gave up 2 bases, with 15 bases separating them.

The rearrangement uses TRBV2 and TRBJ1-1; D is uncertain. CDR1 is SNHLY, CDR2 FYNNEI, per germline. CDR3 length: 13 residues. Trimming shortened V by 8 bases and J by 2 bases, and 12 bases separated the two germline ends. The CDR3 nucleotides are TGTGCCAGCCGATTCGGGGTAAACACTGAAGCTTTCTTT. Translating it yields CASRFGVNTEAFF. The variable domain in full, completed from reference TRBV2 and TRBJ1-1, reads EPEVTQTPSHQVTQMGQEVILRCVPISNHLYFYWYRQILGQKVEFLVSFYNNEISEKSEIFDDQFSVERPDGSNFTLKIRSTKLEDSAMYFCASRFGVNTEAFFGQGTRLTVV.

The chain couples TRBV5-1 to TRBJ1-1; D might be TRBD1 (5 bases). The CDR3 runs 13 residues. Germline V gene lookup returns CDR1 SGHRS and CDR2 YFSETQ. V was clipped by 2 bases and J by 5 bases, with 10 bases between them. CDR3 amino acids: CASSFARETEAFF. DNA of the CDR3: TGCGCCAGCAGCTTCGCCAGGGAGACTGAAGCTTTCTTT.

The gene calls are TRBV27 and TRBJ1-4, with 7 bases lining up with TRBD1. The CDR3 totals 14 residues. Germline V gives CDR1 MNHEY, CDR2 SMNVEV (reference sequence). The V and J ends lost 5 bases and 5 bases, in that order; junction bases with no gene match: 5. The CDR3 DNA follows: TGTGCCAGCAGTACCCAGACAGGGAATGAAAAACTGTTTTTT. Its protein is CASSTQTGNEKLFF.

J is TRBJ1-2 and V is TRBV6-4, with D maybe TRBD1 (6 bases). Germline CDR1 reads MRHNA; CDR2 reads SNTAGT. This CDR3 is 15 amino acids long. The germline V and J ends were trimmed by 2 bases and 7 bases, with 17 bases remaining between them. The CDR3 region has the DNA TGTGCCAGCAGTGACCTTGGGACAAGGGGTTCTGGCTACACCTTC. Its protein is CASSDLGTRGSGYTF.

This clone was observed a handful of times. The chain recombines TRBV10-3 with TRBJ2-3; a weak D match, TRBD2 (5 bases). Germline V gene data show CDR1 as ENHRY and CDR2 as SYGVKD. CDR3 size: 13 residues. Deletions cut 7 bases from V and 0 bases from J, with 8 bases between. CDR3 DNA sequence: TGTGCCATCAAAAGCGGTAGCACAGATACGCAGTATTTT. This sequence encodes CAIKSGSTDTQYF.

The J gene is TRBJ2-2, the V gene TRBV28; no clear D. The length of the CDR3 is 12 residues. From germline, CDR1 is MDHEN and CDR2 SYDVKM. V lost 0 bases and J 5 bases, leaving 1 base between the germline ends. CDR3 loop: CASSLWTGELFF. DNA for the CDR3: TGTGCCAGCAGTTTATGGACCGGGGAGCTGTTTTTT.

The chain combines TRBV6-1 with TRBJ1-5, with no clear D. The CDR3 extends over 13 amino acids. The V end was cut by 2 bases, the J end by 7 bases, with 9 bases between. Germline CDR1 reads MNHNS; CDR2 reads SASEGT. CDR3 nucleotides: TGTGCCAGCAGTGAATTGGGGAACCAGCCCCAGCATTTT. Its protein is CASSELGNQPQHF.

V usage is TRBV5-4 and J usage is TRBJ2-1, with 8 nucleotides matching TRBD2. Trimming took 6 bases from V and 7 from J; bases not matched to a gene: 15. Germline loops: CDR1 SGHNT, CDR2 YYREEE (reference sequence). This CDR3 is built from 16 residues. The CDR3 reads CASTRGGRGRMNEQFF. The CDR3 DNA follows: TGTGCCAGCACCCGGGGGGGGCGGGGGCGGATGAATGAGCAGTTCTTC.

This clone occurred once. The chain combines TRBV19 with TRBJ1-1; no firm D call. With 8 bases removed from V and 1 base from J, the gap between germline ends came to 11 bases. CDR1 is LNHDA, CDR2 SQIVND, per germline (reference sequence). This CDR3 is built from 13 residues. The CDR3 DNA sequence: TGTGCCAGTGGTCAACATACGAACACTGAAGCTTTCTTT. Its protein is CASGQHTNTEAFF.

CDR3 nucleotide sequence: TGTGCCTGGAGTGTAGGGATCAAGGGCTACGAGCAGTACTTC. Translation: CAWSVGIKGYEQYF. The chain uses TRBV30 and TRBJ2-7; no definite D call. Trimming took 0 bases from V and 3 from J, leaving 12 bases between them. Looked up from germline, CDR1 is GTSNPN and CDR2 is SVGIG (reference sequence). CDR3 length equals 14 residues.

In its sample, this clone was seen a few times. V is TRBV2 and J is TRBJ2-3; 8 bases match TRBD2. Germline V gene data show CDR1 as SNHLY and CDR2 as FYNNEI. J lost 2 bases, V lost 9 bases, and 16 bases had no gene match. The CDR3 sequence is 17 residues long. The DNA for the CDR3 is TGTGCCAGTTTTACGATCCGACTAGCGAAGCTCACAGATACGCAGTATTTT. It codes for CASFTIRLAKLTDTQYF.

This clone was counted once. This chain uses TRBV28 with TRBJ2-7; 9 bases line up with TRBD1. This CDR3 is built from 14 residues. From germline, CDR1 is MDHEN and CDR2 SYDVKM. Trimming removed 6 bases from V and 0 bases from J; junction bases left unmatched: 3. Here the CDR3 DNA reads TGTGCCAGCAGAGGACAGGGGCGCTCCTACGAGCAGTACTTC. It yields the protein CASRGQGRSYEQYF.

The CDR3 here is CSVRTGRNRDGYTF. The CDR3, as DNA: TGCAGCGTTCGGACAGGGCGGAATCGGGATGGCTACACCTTC. The rearrangement links TRBV29-1 to TRBJ1-2; 8 positions match TRBD1. The CDR3 is 14 residues long. The V gene's germline CDR1 is SQVTM and CDR2 ANQGSEA. V shed 5 bases and J 6 bases; nucleotides not matched to a gene: 11.

The CDR3 region is CASSFMGPEGELFF. In DNA, the CDR3 is TGTGCCAGCAGCTTCATGGGACCCGAGGGGGAGCTGTTTTTT. The chain carries TRBV7-9 and TRBJ2-2, with D possibly called TRBD1 or TRBD2 (5 bases each). The germline V and J ends were trimmed by 3 bases and 8 bases, with 13 bases remaining between them. The CDR3 runs to 14 residues. Germline V gene data show CDR1 as SEHNR and CDR2 as FQNEAQ (reference sequence).

This sequence joins TRBV5-1 and TRBJ1-2; D is unresolved. CDR1 SGHRS and CDR2 YFSETQ come from the germline V gene. The CDR3 loop spans 12 amino acids. V lost 4 bases and J lost 2, with 6 bases in between. For the CDR3, the DNA is TGCGCCAGCAGCACAAACAACTATGGCTACACCTTC. Its protein is CASSTNNYGYTF.

The count of this clone is one. The rearrangement joins TRBV11-2 to TRBJ2-7; a weak D match, TRBD1 (5 bases). The CDR3 is made up of 14 amino acids. Germline CDR1 SGHAT, CDR2 FQNNGV. Trimming cost V 0 bases and J 6 bases, with 12 bases left between them. CDR3 DNA sequence: TGTGCCAGCAGCTTAGATAACCACAGGCCCGAGCAGTACTTC. This encodes CASSLDNHRPEQYF.

The V and J genes are TRBV18 and TRBJ2-3; D might be TRBD1 or TRBD2, each matching 5 bases. Germline V gene data show CDR1 as KGHSH and CDR2 as LQKENI. The CDR3 runs 16 residues. Trimming left V 0 bases short and J 1 base short, with 11 bases between. The CDR3 sequence: CASSPPGRARTDTQYF. CDR3 DNA: TGTGCCAGCTCACCACCGGGACGGGCCCGCACAGATACGCAGTATTTT.

The J gene is TRBJ2-2, the V gene TRBV7-3, with TRBD2 identical over 8 bases. Per the germline V gene, CDR1 is SGHTA and CDR2 is FQGTGA. The CDR3 contains 17 residues. The J segment lost 4 bases and the V segment lost 2 bases, leaving 9 bases of the junction unmatched. The chain's CDR3 is CASSLSSGLAGTGELFF. The CDR3 nucleotides are TGTGCCAGCAGCTTATCCTCGGGGCTAGCGGGCACCGGGGAGCTGTTTTTT.

V gene TRBV4-3 combines with J gene TRBJ2-3; 9 bases agree with TRBD2. Germline CDR1 LGHNA, CDR2 YSLEER. Trimming at V came to 4 bases and at J to 3 bases, leaving 11 bases not matched to a gene. The CDR3 is 17 amino acids. CDR3 in DNA: TGCGCCAGCAGCCCCGCTTATAGCGGGAGCGGTACAGATACGCAGTATTTT. As protein: CASSPAYSGSGTDTQYF.

The rearrangement joins TRBV5-1 to TRBJ1-2, with 7 bases that match TRBD1. The V and J ends lost 3 bases and 4 bases, in that order; junction bases with no gene match: 6. The CDR3 contains 14 residues. Germline V gene sequence: CDR1 SGHRS, CDR2 YFSETQ. Here the CDR3 DNA reads TGCGCCAGCAGCTCGACAGGGAGGGTCTATGGCTACACCTTC. This codes for CASSSTGRVYGYTF.

V usage is TRBV19 and J usage is TRBJ2-6; 8 bases fit TRBD1. CDR3 size: 16 residues. Looked up from germline, CDR1 is LNHDA and CDR2 is SQIVND (reference sequence). Trimming removed 10 bases from V and 0 bases from J; junction bases left unmatched: 8. The CDR3, as DNA: TGTGCCACCGCCCGACAGGGGATCTCTGGGGCCAACGTCCTGACTTTC. Protein: CATARQGISGANVLTF.

This clone was detected only a few times. The rearrangement uses TRBV5-1 and TRBJ2-1, with D tentatively TRBD2 (5 bases). V lost 4 bases and J 1 base, leaving 15 bases between the germline ends. The CDR3 has 16 residues. The germline gives CDR1 SGHRS, CDR2 YFSETQ. The CDR3 DNA sequence: TGCGCCAGCAGCCCGTCACGCCAGCGGTCCTACAATGAGCAGTTCTTC. This gives the protein CASSPSRQRSYNEQFF.

The chain combines TRBV7-6 with TRBJ1-2; no firm D call. The CDR3 runs to 15 residues. Germline V gene lookup returns CDR1 SGHVS and CDR2 FNYEAQ. Between the trimmed V and J ends, which lost 4 bases and 0 bases, there was a span of 12 bases. Here the CDR3 DNA reads TGTGCCAGCAGCTCATGGCCCACCTCTAACTATGGCTACACCTTC. Protein: CASSSWPTSNYGYTF.